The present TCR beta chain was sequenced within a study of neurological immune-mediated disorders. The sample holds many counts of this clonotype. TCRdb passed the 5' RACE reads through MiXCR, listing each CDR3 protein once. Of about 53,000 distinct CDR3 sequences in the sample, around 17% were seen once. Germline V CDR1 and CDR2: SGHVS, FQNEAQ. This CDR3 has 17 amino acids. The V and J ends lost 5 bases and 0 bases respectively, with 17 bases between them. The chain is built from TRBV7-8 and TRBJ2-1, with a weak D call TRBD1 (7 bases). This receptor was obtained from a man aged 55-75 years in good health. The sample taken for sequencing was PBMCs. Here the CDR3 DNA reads TGTGCCAGCAGCCCTACATCAGGGGGGAGCTCCTACAATGAGCAGTTCTTC. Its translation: CASSPTSGGSSYNEQFF.